The present TCR beta chain was sequenced within a study of cytomegalovirus exposure and HLA in healthy donors. Per germline, CDR1 DFQATT and CDR2 SNEGSKA (reference sequence). The CDR3 is made up of 11 amino acids. Trimming removed 5 bases at V and 6 bases at J, with 8 bases between. PCR involved 60 Vbeta and 13 Jbeta primers. Generated by immunoSEQ multiplex PCR, the TCRdb table keeps only in-frame clones and is missing some. The table lists 120,000 to 150,000 clones, approximately 70% of them singletons. As regards this clone: Distinct nucleotide sequences in the sample also encode this CDR3.

This chain links TRBV20-1 with TRBJ2-1; D gene uncertain. Sequencing was carried out using PBMCs. The TCR sequence derives from a woman in her 30s in good health and CMV-seronegative. CDR3 bases: TGCAGTGCTCCTTCAGGCAATGAGCAGTTCTTC. Translated: CSAPSGNEQFF.